A selection of T cell receptor beta chains follows, all from one sample in a study of blood T cells in healthy people across ages. From the 5' RACE reads, TCRdb called clonotypes with MiXCR, one entry per CDR3 protein. Found here are 1.5 million to 2 million distinct CDR3 sequences, 28% of them singletons; the top ten hold roughly 8%. The material sequenced was blood. The receptors derive from a woman aged 30 to 39 in good health. The CDR3 runs from the conserved cysteine through the conserved F or W. Fields, in order: V gene, D gene, J gene, clone size, CDR3 DNA, CDR3 protein. D genes are given only for firm matches. For some rows the clone size is stated as once, few or many, or as a class when expanded; others skip it.

v_gene: TRBV6-6; d_gene: NA; j_gene: TRBJ2-3; abundance: NA; CDR3nt: TGTGCCAGCAGGCACAGGGTTGACACAGATACGCAGTATTTT; CDR3aa: CASRHRVDTDTQYF
v_gene: TRBV9; d_gene: TRBD1; j_gene: TRBJ1-2; abundance: few; CDR3nt: TGTGCCAGCAGCGTACGTGGAGACAGGGGACGAAACTATGGCTACACCTTC; CDR3aa: CASSVRGDRGRNYGYTF
v_gene: TRBV15; d_gene: NA; j_gene: TRBJ2-7; abundance: many; CDR3nt: TGTGCCACCAGCAGAGTCCTACAAGGGTGGGACGCCACCTACGAGCAGTACTTC; CDR3aa: CATSRVLQGWDATYEQYF
v_gene: TRBV7-2; d_gene: TRBD2; j_gene: TRBJ2-5; abundance: few; CDR3nt: TGTGCCAGCACCTATCCTACTAGCGTCGAGACCCAGTACTTC; CDR3aa: CASTYPTSVETQYF
v_gene: TRBV5-1; d_gene: NA; j_gene: TRBJ2-3; abundance: NA; CDR3nt: TGCGCCAGCCAGAGAGATAGGACAGATACGCAGTATTTT; CDR3aa: CASQRDRTDTQYF
v_gene: TRBV5-6; d_gene: TRBD1; j_gene: TRBJ2-3; abundance: NA; CDR3nt: TGTGCCAGCAGCTCATACAGGGGAAGCACAGATACGCAGTATTTT; CDR3aa: CASSSYRGSTDTQYF
v_gene: TRBV27; d_gene: NA; j_gene: TRBJ2-5; abundance: few; CDR3nt: TGTGCCAGCAGTTTAACCCCAGGGTTGGGTCGAGAGACCCTGTACTTC; CDR3aa: CASSLTPGLGRETLYF
v_gene: TRBV27; d_gene: TRBD2; j_gene: TRBJ2-1; abundance: few; CDR3nt: TGTGCCAGCAGTACCCGACTAGCGGGGACAATGAGGCAGTTCTTC; CDR3aa: CASSTRLAGTMRQFF
v_gene: TRBV7-2; d_gene: NA; j_gene: TRBJ2-5; abundance: NA; CDR3nt: TGTGCCTGCAGCCGAGGGACTCCACAAGAGACCCAGTACTTC; CDR3aa: CACSRGTPQETQYF
v_gene: TRBV7-2; d_gene: TRBD2; j_gene: TRBJ2-5; abundance: NA; CDR3nt: TGTGCCAGCGCCCCTCTGACGGGGGGGCCGCCAGAGACCCAGTACTTC; CDR3aa: CASAPLTGGPPETQYF
v_gene: TRBV5-1; d_gene: NA; j_gene: TRBJ2-6; abundance: NA; CDR3nt: TGCGCCAGCAGCCCATATGGGCCCTCCTCTGGGGCCAACGTCCGGACTTTC; CDR3aa: CASSPYGPSSGANVRTF
v_gene: TRBV6-5; d_gene: TRBD2; j_gene: TRBJ2-1; abundance: few; CDR3nt: TGTGCCAGCAGTTTCCTAGCGGGCGAGGGCAATGAGCAGTTCTTC; CDR3aa: CASSFLAGEGNEQFF
v_gene: TRBV27; d_gene: TRBD1; j_gene: TRBJ1-1; abundance: NA; CDR3nt: TGTGCCAGCGGCATCGACAGGGTCAGGGAAGCTTTCTTT; CDR3aa: CASGIDRVREAFF
v_gene: TRBV3-1; d_gene: NA; j_gene: TRBJ2-1; abundance: once; CDR3nt: TGTGCCAGCAGCCAAGAATACGGGACGACGTACAATGAGCAGTTCTTC; CDR3aa: CASSQEYGTTYNEQFF
v_gene: TRBV9; d_gene: NA; j_gene: TRBJ1-5; abundance: NA; CDR3nt: TGTGCCAGCCCCGGGAGGGGGAAGGAGGTAAATCAGCCCCAGCATTTT; CDR3aa: CASPGRGKEVNQPQHF
v_gene: TRBV2; d_gene: NA; j_gene: TRBJ1-1; abundance: many; CDR3nt: TGTGCCAGCAGGTTACAGGGGAACACTGAAGCTTTCTTT; CDR3aa: CASRLQGNTEAFF